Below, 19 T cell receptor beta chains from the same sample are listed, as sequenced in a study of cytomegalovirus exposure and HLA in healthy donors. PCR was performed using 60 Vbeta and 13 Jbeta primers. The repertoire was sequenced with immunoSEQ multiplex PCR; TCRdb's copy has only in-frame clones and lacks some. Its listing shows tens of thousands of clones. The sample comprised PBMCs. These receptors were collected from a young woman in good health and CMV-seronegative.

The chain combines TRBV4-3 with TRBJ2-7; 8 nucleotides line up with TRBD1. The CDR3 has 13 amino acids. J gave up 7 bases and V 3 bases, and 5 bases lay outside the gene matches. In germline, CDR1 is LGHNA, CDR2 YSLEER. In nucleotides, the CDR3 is TGCGCCAGCAGCCACCTCCGGGACAGGGAGCAGTACTTC. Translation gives CASSHLRDREQYF.

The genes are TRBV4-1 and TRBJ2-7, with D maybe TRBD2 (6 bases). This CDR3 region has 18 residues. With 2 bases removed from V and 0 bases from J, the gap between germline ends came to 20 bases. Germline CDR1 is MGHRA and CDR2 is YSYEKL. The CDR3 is CASSQYNLAVLSSYEQYF. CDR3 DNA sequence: TGCGCCAGCAGCCAATATAACTTAGCGGTTCTAAGCTCCTACGAGCAGTACTTC.

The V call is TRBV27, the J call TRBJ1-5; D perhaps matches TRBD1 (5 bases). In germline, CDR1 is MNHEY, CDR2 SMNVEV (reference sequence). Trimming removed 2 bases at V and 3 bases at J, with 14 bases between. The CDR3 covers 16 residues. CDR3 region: CASSLTGPVPNQPQHF. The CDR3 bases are TGTGCCAGCAGTTTAACAGGACCGGTGCCCAATCAGCCCCAGCATTTT.

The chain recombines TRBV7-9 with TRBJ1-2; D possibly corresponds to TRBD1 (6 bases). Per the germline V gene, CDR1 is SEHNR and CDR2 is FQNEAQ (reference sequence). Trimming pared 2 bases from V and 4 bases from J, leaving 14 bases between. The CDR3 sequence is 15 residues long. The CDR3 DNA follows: TGTGCCAGCAGCTTAACGGCAGGGGTAGGCTATGGCTACACCTTC. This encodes CASSLTAGVGYGYTF.

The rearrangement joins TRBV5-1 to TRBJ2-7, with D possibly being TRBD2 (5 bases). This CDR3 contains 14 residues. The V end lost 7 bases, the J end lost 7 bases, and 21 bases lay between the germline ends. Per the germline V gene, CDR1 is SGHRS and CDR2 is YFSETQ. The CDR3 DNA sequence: TGCGCCAGCGGGTCCCCAGCGGAATCGGGGGAGCAGTACTTC. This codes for CASGSPAESGEQYF.

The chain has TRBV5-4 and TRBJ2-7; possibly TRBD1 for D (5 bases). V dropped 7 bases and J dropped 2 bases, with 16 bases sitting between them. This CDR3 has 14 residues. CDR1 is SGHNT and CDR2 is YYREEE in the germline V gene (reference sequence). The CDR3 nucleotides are TGTGCCAGCCGGGCAGGACAAACTACCTACGAGCAGTACTTC. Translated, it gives CASRAGQTTYEQYF.

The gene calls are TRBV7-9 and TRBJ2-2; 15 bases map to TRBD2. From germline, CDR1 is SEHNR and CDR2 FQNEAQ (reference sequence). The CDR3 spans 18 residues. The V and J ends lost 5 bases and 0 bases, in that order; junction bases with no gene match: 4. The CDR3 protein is CASSPWTSGRANTGELFF. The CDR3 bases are TGTGCCAGCAGCCCTTGGACTAGCGGGAGGGCGAACACCGGGGAGCTGTTTTTT.

The CDR3 loop is CASSYGQGGEAFF. The CDR3 DNA reads as TGTGCCAGCAGCTACGGACAGGGAGGCGAAGCTTTCTTT. V usage is TRBV4-2 and J usage is TRBJ1-1; 8 nucleotides line up with TRBD1. Germline loops: CDR1 LGHNA, CDR2 YNFKEQ. Trimming cost V 5 bases and J 8 bases; bases outside gene matches: 7. This CDR3 spans 13 amino acids.

CDR3 region: CSVAGYPGPAFF. CDR3 DNA sequence: TGCAGCGTTGCTGGATACCCTGGGCCCGCTTTCTTT. The chain uses TRBV29-1 and TRBJ1-1; D is uncertain. The CDR3 totals 12 residues. The germline V gene encodes CDR1 SQVTM and CDR2 ANQGSEA. V was trimmed by 4 bases and J by 11 bases, leaving 17 bases between them.

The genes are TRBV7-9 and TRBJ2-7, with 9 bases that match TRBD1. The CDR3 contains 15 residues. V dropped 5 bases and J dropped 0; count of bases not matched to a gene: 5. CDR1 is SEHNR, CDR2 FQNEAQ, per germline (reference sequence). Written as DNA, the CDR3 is TGTGCCAGCAGCCCGCGGGACAGGGACTCCTACGAGCAGTACTTC. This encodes CASSPRDRDSYEQYF.

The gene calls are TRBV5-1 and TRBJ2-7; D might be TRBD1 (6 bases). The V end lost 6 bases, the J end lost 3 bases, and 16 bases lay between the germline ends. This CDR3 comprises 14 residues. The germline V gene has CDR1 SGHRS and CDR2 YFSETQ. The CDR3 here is CASNRAPGNYEQYF. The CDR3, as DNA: TGCGCCAGCAACAGGGCCCCAGGGAACTACGAGCAGTACTTC.

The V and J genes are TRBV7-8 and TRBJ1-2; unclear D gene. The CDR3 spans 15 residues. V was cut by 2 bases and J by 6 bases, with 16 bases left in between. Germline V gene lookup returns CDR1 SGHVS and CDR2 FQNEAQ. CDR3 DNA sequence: TGTGCCAGCAGCTTAAAGTCAGGCCCTTTCGATGGCTACACCTTC. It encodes CASSLKSGPFDGYTF.

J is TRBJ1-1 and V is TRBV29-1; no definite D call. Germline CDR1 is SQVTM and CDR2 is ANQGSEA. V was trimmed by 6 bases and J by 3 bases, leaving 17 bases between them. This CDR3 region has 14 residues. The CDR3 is CSVSHLAWDTEAFF. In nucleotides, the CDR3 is TGCAGCGTCAGTCACCTAGCGTGGGACACTGAAGCTTTCTTT.

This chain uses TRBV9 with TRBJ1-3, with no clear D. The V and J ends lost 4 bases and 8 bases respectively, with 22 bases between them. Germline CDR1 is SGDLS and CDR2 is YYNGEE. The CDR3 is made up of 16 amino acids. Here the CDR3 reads CASSLREGLEIDTIYF. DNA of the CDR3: TGTGCCAGCAGCCTTCGTGAGGGCCTTGAAATAGACACCATATATTTT. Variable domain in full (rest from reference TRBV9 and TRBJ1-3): DSGVTQTPKHLITATGQRVTLRCSPRSGDLSVYWYQQSLDQGLQFLIQYYNGEERAKGNILERFSAQQFPDLHSELNLSSLELGDSALYFCASSLREGLEIDTIYFGEGSWLTVV.

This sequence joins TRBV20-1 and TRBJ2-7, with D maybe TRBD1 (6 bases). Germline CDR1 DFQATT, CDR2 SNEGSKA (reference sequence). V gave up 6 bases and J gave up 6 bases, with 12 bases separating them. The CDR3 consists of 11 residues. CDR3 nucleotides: TGCAGTGCGACACAGGGCACCGAGCAGTACTTC. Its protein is CSATQGTEQYF.

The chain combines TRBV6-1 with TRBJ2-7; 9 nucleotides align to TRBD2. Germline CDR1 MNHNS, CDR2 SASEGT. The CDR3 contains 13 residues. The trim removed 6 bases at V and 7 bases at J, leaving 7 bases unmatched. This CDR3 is CASRGLAGGEQYF. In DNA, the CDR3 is TGTGCCAGCAGGGGACTAGCAGGCGGGGAGCAGTACTTC.

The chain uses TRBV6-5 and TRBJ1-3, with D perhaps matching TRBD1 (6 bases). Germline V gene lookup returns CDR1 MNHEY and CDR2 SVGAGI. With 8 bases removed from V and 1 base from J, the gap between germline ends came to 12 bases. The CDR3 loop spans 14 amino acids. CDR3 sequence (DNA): TGTGCCAGCCGGCCGCAGGGGTCTGGAAACACCATATATTTT. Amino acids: CASRPQGSGNTIYF.

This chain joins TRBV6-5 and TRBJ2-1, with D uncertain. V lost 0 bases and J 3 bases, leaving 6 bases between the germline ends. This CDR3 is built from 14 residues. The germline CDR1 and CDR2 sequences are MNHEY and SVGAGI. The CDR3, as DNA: TGTGCCAGCAGTTACTCGACTTACTACAATGAGCAGTTCTTC. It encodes CASSYSTYYNEQFF.

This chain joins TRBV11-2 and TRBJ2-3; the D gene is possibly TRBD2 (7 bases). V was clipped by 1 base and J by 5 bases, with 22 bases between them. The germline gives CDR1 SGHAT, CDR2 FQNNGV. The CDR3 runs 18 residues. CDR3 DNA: TGTGCCAGCAGCTTAGGAGAGGGGGGGCTAGAGGGCAGAGATACGCAGTATTTT. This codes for CASSLGEGGLEGRDTQYF.